This T cell receptor beta chain emerged from a study of CD4 T cells in relation to SARS-CoV-2 and coronaviruses. The overall study: After roughly ten days of antigen culture, PBMC TCR beta CDR3s were sequenced. Controls used an HIV-1 Nef peptide pool or no peptide. Regarding the study as a whole: This crossreactivity analysis covered spike protein alone, no other viral proteins.

Sequencing was performed with immunoSEQ multiplex PCR; in TCRdb, only in-frame clones are kept and a portion is missing. The repertoire holds over 20,000 clones, with 60% to 85% as singletons. Concerning this clone itself: Its target is unknown.

CD4+ T cells from unexposed donors were obtained before the COVID-19 pandemic (2011-2018). CD4+ T cells were isolated from the cells after 10 days of culture. Half the medium was replaced with IL-2 medium on days 3 and 7. Germline CDR1 MNHEY, CDR2 SMNVEV (reference sequence). The CDR3 has 15 residues. V was clipped by 0 bases and J by 7 bases, with 16 bases between them. The receptor's source is a human donor in good health. This chain joins TRBV27 and TRBJ2-7; D is possibly TRBD2 (5 bases). Sequencing was performed on CD4+ T cells from PBMCs, cultured in vitro. CDR3 nucleotides: TGTGCCAGCAGTTTATCTCCCGCGGACTTACCAGAGCAGTACTTC. It is translated as CASSLSPADLPEQYF.